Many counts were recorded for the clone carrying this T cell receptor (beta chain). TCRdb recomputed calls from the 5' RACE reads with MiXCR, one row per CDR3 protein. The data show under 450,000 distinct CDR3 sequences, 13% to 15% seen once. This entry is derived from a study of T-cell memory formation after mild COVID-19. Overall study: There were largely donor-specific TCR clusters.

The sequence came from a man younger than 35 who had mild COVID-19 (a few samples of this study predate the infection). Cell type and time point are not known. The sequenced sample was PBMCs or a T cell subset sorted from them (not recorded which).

The CDR3 DNA is TGCGCCAGCAGCCAAGTGGGGGTGGGGGAGCTGTTTTTT. Translation: CASSQVGVGELFF. The chain recombines TRBV4-1 with TRBJ2-2, with D perhaps matching TRBD1 or TRBD2 (5 bases each). The V gene's germline CDR1 is MGHRA and CDR2 YSYEKL. Trimming left V 1 base short and J 8 bases short, with 8 bases between. The CDR3 sequence is 13 residues long.